Below, 29 T cell receptor beta chains from the same sample are listed, as sequenced in a study of memory CD4+ T cells and cytomegalovirus serostatus. The sort gate was single viable CD3+CD4+CD8-CD45RO+ cells for memory CD4+ T cells. Generated by immunoSEQ multiplex PCR, the TCRdb table keeps only in-frame clones and is missing some. The sample consists of approximately 70,000 clones, around 76% of them appearing once. Sequencing was done on a sample of memory CD4+ T cells from blood. These receptors came from an adult in good health and CMV-seropositive.

V usage is TRBV15 and J usage is TRBJ1-1; D uncertain. Trimming stripped 2 bases from V and 6 bases from J, with 7 bases between. CDR1 and CDR2 (germline): LNHNV, YYDKDF (reference sequence). This CDR3 contains 12 residues. CDR3 bases: TGTGCCACCAGCAGATATGGGTCTGAAGCTTTCTTT. As protein: CATSRYGSEAFF. The entire variable domain, with the rest obtained from reference TRBV15 and TRBJ1-1, is as follows: DAMVIQNPRYQVTQFGKPVTLSCSQTLNHNVMYWYQQKSSQAPKLLFHYYDKDFNNEADTPDNFQSRRPNTSFCFLDIRSPGLGDTAMYLCATSRYGSEAFFGQGTRLTVV.

The table lists this clone with many counts. This chain joins TRBV5-6 and TRBJ1-1; D is unresolved. The CDR3 has 14 residues. Germline CDR1 is SGHDT and CDR2 is YYEEEE. V dropped 3 bases and J dropped 1 base, with 10 bases sitting between them. In nucleotides, the CDR3 is TGTGCCAGCAGCTCCGGACGGAGGAACACTGAAGCTTTCTTT. Translation: CASSSGRRNTEAFF. Full variable domain (rest looked up from reference TRBV5-6 and TRBJ1-1): DAGVTQSPTHLIKTRGQQVTLRCSPKSGHDTVSWYQQALGQGPQFIFQYYEEEERQRGNFPDRFSGHQFPNYSSELNVNALLLGDSALYLCASSSGRRNTEAFFGQGTRLTVV.

The rearrangement joins TRBV4-2 to TRBJ1-3; D is ambiguous. Deletions cut 0 bases from V and 0 bases from J, with 9 bases between. Germline values: CDR1 LGHNA, CDR2 YNFKEQ. The CDR3 extends over 16 amino acids. The CDR3: CASSQDRAGSGNTIYF. As DNA, the CDR3 is TGTGCCAGCAGCCAAGATAGAGCGGGCTCTGGAAACACCATATATTTT.

J is TRBJ2-1 and V is TRBV4-2; D perhaps matches TRBD2 (6 bases). CDR1 and CDR2 (germline): LGHNA, YNFKEQ. The CDR3 sequence is 13 residues long. V was shortened by 4 bases and J by 10 bases, with 14 bases between the two germline ends. The CDR3 loop reads CASSRVGAGEQFF. The CDR3 bases are TGTGCCAGCAGCCGCGTGGGTGCGGGAGAGCAGTTCTTC.

The chain couples TRBV4-3 to TRBJ2-3; 7 nucleotides match TRBD2. The CDR3 is 17 residues long. J was trimmed by 1 base and V by 4 bases; bases with no gene match: 11. Germline CDR1 reads LGHNA; CDR2 reads YSLEER. DNA of the CDR3: TGCGCCAGCAGCCCCCGGTGGGGAGGGGACGGCACAGATACGCAGTATTTT. This sequence encodes CASSPRWGGDGTDTQYF.

This CDR3 is CASSLGLAGDADTQYF. The CDR3 DNA reads TGTGCCAGCAGCTTAGGACTAGCGGGAGACGCAGATACGCAGTATTTT. The chain combines TRBV7-2 with TRBJ2-3; TRBD2 matches 12 bases. CDR1 and CDR2 (germline): SGHTA, FQGNSA. With 1 base clipped from V and 4 bases from J, the junction kept 3 bases outside the gene matches. The CDR3 consists of 16 residues.

This sequence joins TRBV7-2 and TRBJ2-3; TRBD2 matches at 7 bases. V was pared by 3 bases and J by 0 bases, with 6 bases of the junction left unmatched. The length of the CDR3 is 16 residues. Germline CDR1 and CDR2: SGHTA and FQGNSA. The CDR3 region has the DNA TGTGCCAGCAGCTTCCTAGCGGACCTTAGCACAGATACGCAGTATTTT. Its translation: CASSFLADLSTDTQYF.

The chain joins TRBV11-2 to TRBJ1-3; 10 positions agree with TRBD1. This CDR3 is 15 amino acids long. The germline gives CDR1 SGHAT, CDR2 FQNNGV. Trimming took 5 bases from V and 3 from J; bases not matched to a gene: 4. CDR3 region: CASSATGGFGNTIYF. CDR3 nucleotides: TGTGCCAGCAGCGCGACAGGGGGCTTTGGAAACACCATATATTTT.

V is TRBV28 and J is TRBJ1-5; 8 bases fit TRBD1. This CDR3 contains 17 residues. Germline-derived CDR1 and CDR2 are MDHEN and SYDVKM. After removal of 4 bases from V and 1 base from J, the junction contained 9 bases not matched to a gene. The CDR3 bases are TGTGCCAGCAGTTACTTGACAGGGGTCGAGAGCAATCAGCCCCAGCATTTT. Translation: CASSYLTGVESNQPQHF.

The chain links TRBV27 to TRBJ2-1; D is unclear. Germline V lookup: CDR1 MNHEY, CDR2 SMNVEV (reference sequence). The V gene lost 4 bases and the J gene lost 3 bases, with 13 bases spanning the gap. This CDR3 spans 15 amino acids. Here the CDR3 reads CASSSALRNYNEQFF. The CDR3 bases are TGTGCCAGCAGTTCGGCGCTGAGGAACTACAATGAGCAGTTCTTC.

The chain links TRBV20-1 to TRBJ2-3, with D unresolved. The CDR3 spans 10 residues. Germline CDR1 is DFQATT and CDR2 is SNEGSKA (reference sequence). Trimming cost V 3 bases and J 5 bases, with 3 bases left between them. In DNA, the CDR3 is TGCAGTGCTAGGCTAGATACGCAGTATTTT. Protein product: CSARLDTQYF.

This clone occurred a few times. The V gene is TRBV23-1, the J gene TRBJ1-5, with D unclear. TRBV23-1 is recorded as an ORF, its role being uncertain. This CDR3 spans 13 amino acids. V was clipped by 7 bases and J by 7 bases, with 14 bases between them. The CDR3 here is CASTPLRRQPQHF. The CDR3 DNA reads as TGCGCCAGCACACCCCTGAGGCGGCAGCCCCAGCATTTT.

This clone appeared a single time. The V gene is TRBV5-1, the J gene TRBJ2-7; the match to TRBD2 covers 9 bases. The germline gives CDR1 SGHRS, CDR2 YFSETQ. With V trimmed by 1 base and J by 5 bases, 10 bases remained unmatched. The CDR3 length is 16 residues. The CDR3: CASSLRGGALKDEQYF. For the CDR3, the DNA is TGCGCCAGCAGCTTGCGCGGGGGGGCCTTAAAGGACGAGCAGTACTTC.

The V call is TRBV2, the J call TRBJ1-5; D gene uncertain. Germline CDR1 is SNHLY and CDR2 is FYNNEI. The CDR3 is made up of 13 amino acids. Trimming took off 3 bases at V and 3 bases at J, with 6 bases between the two ends. As DNA, the CDR3 is TGTGCCAGCAGTGATCAGGTCAATCAGCCCCAGCATTTT. It is translated as CASSDQVNQPQHF.

The genes are TRBV7-8 and TRBJ1-5; no clear D. Germline values: CDR1 SGHVS, CDR2 FQNEAQ. This CDR3 region has 16 residues. Between the trimmed V and J ends, which lost 3 bases and 5 bases, there was a span of 17 bases. DNA for the CDR3: TGTGCCAGCAGCTTCGGTCGCGGCAGCCGTGATCAGCCCCAGCATTTT. Translating gives CASSFGRGSRDQPQHF.

The chain has TRBV6-5 and TRBJ1-1; D is ambiguous. This CDR3 has 14 residues. The V end was cut by 10 bases, the J end by 1 base, with 16 bases between. Germline CDR1 and CDR2: MNHEY and SVGAGI. The CDR3 spells CAISLTLKNTEAFF. The CDR3 DNA reads TGTGCCATCAGCTTGACCCTAAAGAACACTGAAGCTTTCTTT.

This chain connects TRBV27 to TRBJ1-2; 9 nucleotides match TRBD1. CDR1 and CDR2 (germline): MNHEY, SMNVEV (reference sequence). This CDR3 has 14 amino acids. The ends lost 6 bases at V and 6 bases at J; junction bases unmatched: 8. The CDR3 protein is CASRPQNRGHGYTF. The CDR3 bases are TGTGCCAGCAGACCTCAAAACAGGGGGCATGGCTACACCTTC.

For the CDR3, the DNA is TGTGCCTGGAGTGTACTTGGAGGGGGCAGCAATCAGCCCCAGCATTTT. It translates to CAWSVLGGGSNQPQHF. J is TRBJ1-5 and V is TRBV30; TRBD1 matches 7 bases. J was trimmed by 1 base and V by 0 bases; bases with no gene match: 6. There are 16 residues in the CDR3. CDR1 is GTSNPN, CDR2 SVGIG, per germline (reference sequence).

The rearrangement joins TRBV11-2 to TRBJ1-3; the match to TRBD1 covers 7 bases. The CDR3 spans 14 residues. V lost 4 bases to trimming and J lost 1 base; unmatched junction nucleotides: 1. Looked up from germline, CDR1 is SGHAT and CDR2 is FQNNGV. The CDR3 DNA reads as TGTGCCAGCAGCTGGGGACAGTCTGGAAACACCATATATTTT. This codes for CASSWGQSGNTIYF.

DNA of the CDR3: TGCGCCAGCAGCTTGTCCGCCGGGCCAGATACGCAGTATTTT. Its protein is CASSLSAGPDTQYF. The rearrangement links TRBV5-1 to TRBJ2-3; D not resolved. The germline gives CDR1 SGHRS, CDR2 YFSETQ. Trimming took 1 base from V and 4 from J, leaving 10 bases between them. The CDR3 is made up of 14 amino acids. Together with reference TRBV5-1 and TRBJ2-3, the CDR3 gives the full variable domain: KAGVTQTPRYLIKTRGQQVTLSCSPISGHRSVSWYQQTPGQGLQFLFEYFSETQRNKGNFPGRFSGRQFSNSRSEMNVSTLELGDSALYLCASSLSAGPDTQYFGPGTRLTVL.

As DNA, the CDR3 is TGCGCCAGCAGCCTGAACAGGGCTGGGGCCAACGTCCTGACTTTC. This sequence encodes CASSLNRAGANVLTF. The rearrangement joins TRBV5-1 to TRBJ2-6, with a tentative D call TRBD1 (6 bases). CDR1 is SGHRS and CDR2 is YFSETQ in the germline V gene. Deletions cut 4 bases from V and 2 bases from J, with 10 bases between. The CDR3 loop spans 15 amino acids. The full variable domain, completed using reference TRBV5-1 and TRBJ2-6, is KAGVTQTPRYLIKTRGQQVTLSCSPISGHRSVSWYQQTPGQGLQFLFEYFSETQRNKGNFPGRFSGRQFSNSRSEMNVSTLELGDSALYLCASSLNRAGANVLTFGAGSRLTVL.

A note on this clone: The junction shows a germline mismatch at one end, possibly a read error. V usage is TRBV6-1 and J usage is TRBJ2-3, with D possibly TRBD2 on 6 matching bases. The CDR3 extends over 16 amino acids. Germline CDR1 reads MNHNS; CDR2 reads SASEGT. The CDR3 loop reads CASREAGGSGTDTQYF. The CDR3 region has the DNA TGTGCCAGCAGGGAAGCCGGGGGTTCGGGCACAGATACGCAGTATTTT.

The chain is built from TRBV6-4 and TRBJ2-7; 12 positions agree with TRBD2. Germline CDR1 reads MRHNA; CDR2 reads SNTAGT. The V and J ends lost 5 bases and 7 bases, in that order; junction bases with no gene match: 9. The CDR3 is made up of 15 amino acids. CDR3 amino acids: CASSKLAGGPVEQYF. The DNA for the CDR3 is TGTGCCAGCAGTAAACTAGCGGGAGGACCTGTGGAGCAGTACTTC.

This clone has a single count. This chain links TRBV25-1 with TRBJ2-7; D may be TRBD1 (7 bases). CDR1 and CDR2 from the germline V gene are MGHDK and SYGVNS. V dropped 5 bases and J dropped 4 bases, with 12 bases sitting between them. The CDR3 length is 13 residues. The DNA for the CDR3 is TGTGCCAGCAGTAGCAGGGGGGATTACGAGCAGTACTTC. It translates to CASSSRGDYEQYF.

The genes are TRBV19 and TRBJ2-1; 11 bases are a match to TRBD2. The junction had 6 bases not matched to a gene; V was cut back by 0 bases and J by 5 bases. CDR3 length: 17 residues. Germline CDR1 LNHDA, CDR2 SQIVND (reference sequence). CDR3 DNA: TGTGCCAGTAGTATAGATCTGGGGACTAGCGGCGACAATGAGCAGTTCTTC. It encodes CASSIDLGTSGDNEQFF. The full variable domain, its missing parts supplied by reference TRBV19 and TRBJ2-1, is DGGITQSPKYLFRKEGQNVTLSCEQNLNHDAMYWYRQDPGQGLRLIYYSQIVNDFQKGDIAEGYSVSREKKESFPLTVTSAQKNPTAFYLCASSIDLGTSGDNEQFFGPGTRLTVL.

V gene TRBV7-8 combines with J gene TRBJ1-1, with 9 bases fitting TRBD1. Germline CDR1 and CDR2: SGHVS and FQNEAQ. The V segment lost 2 bases and the J segment 2 bases; nucleotides outside the gene matches: 3. The CDR3 covers 15 residues. The CDR3: CASSLRDRVNTEAFF. The CDR3, as DNA: TGTGCCAGCAGCTTAAGGGACAGGGTAAACACTGAAGCTTTCTTT.

This clone was detected once. V usage is TRBV19 and J usage is TRBJ1-1; 11 nucleotides match TRBD1. This CDR3 contains 16 residues. Germline CDR1 reads LNHDA; CDR2 reads SQIVND (reference sequence). The V gene end was trimmed by 5 bases and the J gene end by 4 bases; junction bases not matched to a gene: 9. The CDR3: CASSPTGTGGFTEAFF. The CDR3 DNA sequence: TGTGCCAGTAGTCCCACCGGGACAGGGGGATTCACTGAAGCTTTCTTT.

The chain uses TRBV7-9 and TRBJ2-4; 8 nucleotides match TRBD1. Losses at the gene ends were 5 bases for V and 5 bases for J; bases not matched to a gene: 11. CDR3 length: 16 residues. The germline gives CDR1 SEHNR, CDR2 FQNEAQ (reference sequence). CDR3 DNA sequence: TGTGCCAGCAGCCCCCCGACAGGGGATGTGGAAAACATTCAGTACTTC. Translation gives CASSPPTGDVENIQYF.

This chain joins TRBV5-1 and TRBJ2-7; D possibly matches TRBD1 or TRBD2 (6 bases each). The CDR3 sequence is 15 residues long. Germline CDR1 is SGHRS and CDR2 is YFSETQ. V was trimmed by 0 bases and J by 6 bases, leaving 16 bases between them. The CDR3 coding sequence is TGCGCCAGCAGCTTGGAGCCCCGGGGGCTTAGCGAGCAGTACTTC. Its protein product is CASSLEPRGLSEQYF.